The rows below give T cell receptor beta chains drawn from one sample of a study of identical twins. TCRdb redid the calling of the 5' RACE reads with MiXCR, one entry per CDR3 protein. The sample contains some 710,000 distinct CDR3 sequences, roughly 6% of which appear only once. Input material: naive T cells sorted from blood. All receptors derive from a young man in good health. The CDR3 runs from the conserved cysteine through the conserved F or W. Fields, in order: clone size, V gene, J gene, D gene, CDR3 protein, CDR3 DNA. D genes are given only for firm matches. The size field is filled for only some rows; it gives once, few, many or a size class.

clone_size: many; v_call: TRBV29-1; j_call: TRBJ2-1; d_call: NA; cdr3_aa: CSVAPGAGNEQFF; cdr3_nt: TGCAGCGTTGCTCCAGGGGCGGGCAATGAGCAGTTCTTC
clone_size: NA; v_call: TRBV5-1; j_call: TRBJ2-1; d_call: TRBD2; cdr3_aa: CASSRQGLAFWNEQFF; cdr3_nt: TGCGCCAGCAGCAGACAGGGACTAGCGTTTTGGAATGAGCAGTTCTTC
clone_size: many; v_call: TRBV20-1; j_call: TRBJ2-5; d_call: NA; cdr3_aa: CSAPQGPKETQYF; cdr3_nt: TGCAGTGCTCCCCAAGGACCCAAAGAGACCCAGTACTTC
clone_size: many; v_call: TRBV12-3/TRBV12-4; j_call: TRBJ1-6; d_call: NA; cdr3_aa: CASSLLARGNSPLHF; cdr3_nt: TGTGCCAGCAGTTTACTCGCCCGGGGAAATTCACCCCTCCACTTT
clone_size: many; v_call: TRBV20-1; j_call: TRBJ2-1; d_call: NA; cdr3_aa: CSARDFRRGLYNEQFF; cdr3_nt: TGCAGTGCTAGAGATTTCCGCAGGGGACTTTACAATGAGCAGTTCTTC
clone_size: many; v_call: TRBV6-1; j_call: TRBJ2-2; d_call: NA; cdr3_aa: CASRQGGRTGELFF; cdr3_nt: TGTGCCAGCAGGCAGGGGGGACGGACCGGGGAGCTGTTTTTT
clone_size: many; v_call: TRBV4-3; j_call: TRBJ2-1; d_call: NA; cdr3_aa: CASSQGGEQFF; cdr3_nt: TGTGCCAGCAGTCAGGGGGGTGAGCAGTTCTTC
clone_size: NA; v_call: TRBV7-2; j_call: TRBJ2-5; d_call: NA; cdr3_aa: CASSYRWGQETQYF; cdr3_nt: TGTGCCAGCAGCTATCGATGGGGCCAAGAGACCCAGTACTTC
clone_size: many; v_call: TRBV5-6; j_call: TRBJ2-3; d_call: TRBD2; cdr3_aa: CASSLPGLAGGSTDTQYF; cdr3_nt: TGTGCCAGCAGCCTCCCGGGACTAGCGGGAGGGAGCACAGATACGCAGTATTTT
clone_size: NA; v_call: TRBV2; j_call: TRBJ1-6; d_call: TRBD1; cdr3_aa: CASTLLPGQYSNSPLHF; cdr3_nt: TGTGCCAGTACGCTTTTACCGGGACAGTACTCAAATTCACCCCTCCACTTT
clone_size: many; v_call: TRBV10-3; j_call: TRBJ2-1; d_call: TRBD1; cdr3_aa: CATTTGGFYNEQFF; cdr3_nt: TGTGCCACCACCACAGGGGGTTTCTACAATGAGCAGTTCTTC
clone_size: NA; v_call: TRBV11-1; j_call: TRBJ2-1; d_call: TRBD2; cdr3_aa: CASSAGLASYNEQFF; cdr3_nt: TGTGCCAGCAGCGCGGGACTAGCTAGTTACAATGAGCAGTTCTTC
clone_size: few; v_call: TRBV11-2; j_call: TRBJ1-6; d_call: NA; cdr3_aa: CASRYTGFTYNSPLHF; cdr3_nt: TGTGCCAGCAGATATACAGGGTTTACCTATAATTCACCCCTCCACTTT
clone_size: many; v_call: TRBV16; j_call: TRBJ2-7; d_call: NA; cdr3_aa: CASSRLREQYF; cdr3_nt: TGTGCCAGCAGCAGGCTTCGCGAGCAGTACTTC
clone_size: NA; v_call: TRBV5-1; j_call: TRBJ2-2; d_call: NA; cdr3_aa: CASSLSQANTGELFF; cdr3_nt: TGCGCCAGCAGCTTATCCCAAGCCAACACCGGGGAGCTGTTTTTT
clone_size: many; v_call: TRBV24-1; j_call: TRBJ1-1; d_call: NA; cdr3_aa: CATGTNSEAFF; cdr3_nt: TGTGCCACCGGGACGAATTCTGAAGCTTTCTTT
clone_size: NA; v_call: TRBV5-1; j_call: TRBJ1-2; d_call: NA; cdr3_aa: CASSPGQEGYGYTF; cdr3_nt: TGCGCCAGCAGCCCTGGGCAGGAGGGGTATGGCTACACCTTC
clone_size: few; v_call: TRBV24-1; j_call: TRBJ2-5; d_call: NA; cdr3_aa: CATSDFSAGTQYF; cdr3_nt: TGTGCCACCAGTGATTTCTCCGCAGGGACCCAGTACTTC
clone_size: few; v_call: TRBV19; j_call: TRBJ2-2; d_call: TRBD2; cdr3_aa: CASNQGPGTSGNTGELFF; cdr3_nt: TGTGCCAGTAATCAGGGGCCTGGGACTAGCGGGAACACCGGGGAGCTGTTTTTT
clone_size: many; v_call: TRBV29-1; j_call: TRBJ2-5; d_call: NA; cdr3_aa: CSVEESQGETQYF; cdr3_nt: TGCAGCGTTGAAGAGAGTCAGGGAGAGACCCAGTACTTC
clone_size: NA; v_call: TRBV5-5; j_call: TRBJ2-7; d_call: NA; cdr3_aa: CASSWGPGSSYEQYF; cdr3_nt: TGTGCCAGCAGCTGGGGTCCAGGGAGCTCCTACGAGCAGTACTTC
clone_size: few; v_call: TRBV27; j_call: TRBJ2-6; d_call: NA; cdr3_aa: CASSTLEVAGANVLTF; cdr3_nt: TGTGCCAGCAGTACTCTGGAGGTCGCTGGGGCCAACGTCCTGACTTTC
clone_size: NA; v_call: TRBV7-6; j_call: TRBJ2-1; d_call: TRBD2; cdr3_aa: CASSLSLAEDNEQFF; cdr3_nt: TGTGCCAGCAGCTTAAGTCTAGCGGAGGACAATGAGCAGTTCTTC
clone_size: NA; v_call: TRBV6-1; j_call: TRBJ1-1; d_call: TRBD1; cdr3_aa: CASIQQGLAEAFF; cdr3_nt: TGTGCCAGCATCCAACAGGGGTTAGCTGAAGCTTTCTTT
clone_size: many; v_call: TRBV20-1; j_call: TRBJ2-2; d_call: TRBD2; cdr3_aa: CSARELAGDGGGELFF; cdr3_nt: TGCAGTGCTAGAGAGCTAGCGGGAGACGGCGGCGGGGAGCTGTTTTTT